This TCR beta chain was observed in a study of radiotherapy plus CTLA-4 blockade in lung cancer listed by TCRdb under 2018. Broadly, across the study: Among the enrolled patients, around 17% had an objective response, and about 29% reached disease control.

The trim is 2 bases for V and 2 bases for J, with a gap of 9 bases between the germline ends. The CDR3, from cysteine to phenylalanine, totals 14 residues. The retained sequence is limited to the CDR3, 42 bases, with the frame set at the first base. From the germline V gene (reference sequence), CDR1 is SEHNR and CDR2 is FQNEAQ. Broader findings and caveats from the paper: The strongest predictors of response were reported to be early dynamic shifts in blood T cell clones along with a rise in serum interferon-beta following radiation. After treatment with radiotherapy and ipilimumab, TCR clones that came from tumors expanded in the peripheral blood.

Turning to this clone: What antigen it recognizes has not been identified. No base quality information exists; no much larger clone differs at one position.

Focal radiation therapy combined with CTLA-4 blockade (ipilimumab) was tested in patients with chemo-refractory metastatic non-small-cell lung cancer. Library method: the immunoSEQ multiplex PCR assay. As stored in TCRdb, this immuneACCESS dataset retains in-frame rearrangements with V and J assigned. A fraction of the clones does not appear; measured against another copy, unresolved V genes explain less than half of the discrepancy, and the remainder lacks a known reason. This sample is represented by roughly 90,000 clones; about 90% of them were singletons. Roughly 4.6% of the sample is in the top ten clones.

Sequenced here: peripheral blood, sampled from a patient treated with radiotherapy plus ipilimumab. This TCR derives from a human donor with non-small cell lung cancer that progressed on radiotherapy plus ipilimumab. Recombination connected TRBV7-9 to TRBJ2-5, with the D gene call left open. The CDR3 sequence is CASSLNVVQETQYF. The nucleotide sequence is TGTGCCAGCAGCTTAAACGTGGTTCAAGAGACCCAGTACTTC.